This entry describes one T cell receptor (beta chain). This specimen belongs to a study of blood T cells in healthy people across ages. The CDR3 covers 12 residues. CDR1 MNHEY and CDR2 SVGAGI come from the germline V gene. Trimming left V 5 bases short and J 10 bases short, with 12 bases between. The authors ran a second PCR of 7 to 11 cycles using a sample-barcoded 5' primer and a J-beta primer mix. Every molecule of cDNA carried a tag from a template-switch adaptor with 12 random nucleotides. TCRdb re-called the 5' RACE reads through MiXCR, storing one row per CDR3 protein. The sample yields about 570,000 distinct CDR3 sequences, 25% to 35% seen once. These records were also assigned to another study, of T cells of mothers and their children. That source reports: Each mother gave over 8 million TCR beta CDR3 reads; each child, about 3 million. Related and unrelated pairs show similar shaping of TCR recombination output by thymic selection. Related mother and child pairs showed slightly greater overlap (not significant) than unrelated pairs did.

Sequencing used blood. V and J are TRBV6-5 and TRBJ2-4; D not resolved. This sequence originates from a boy between 2 and 10 years old in good health. The CDR3 is CASSEAWQIQYF. The CDR3 nucleotides read TGTGCCAGCAGTGAAGCTTGGCAGATTCAGTACTTC.